These T cell receptor beta chains were read from a single sample in a study of Ad26.COV2.S vaccination and SARS-CoV-2 variants. TCRdb keeps only in-frame clones here, not all; method: immunoSEQ multiplex PCR. Here the sample spans 450,000 to 550,000 clones, roughly 89% being singletons. This specimen consisted of peripheral blood, obtained in a trial of Ad26.COV2.S vaccine versus placebo. The receptors shown here come from a person between 18 and 59 years old who received the Ad26.COV2.S COVID-19 vaccine or a placebo. The CDR3 runs from the conserved cysteine through the conserved F or W. Fields, in order: V gene, clone size, J gene, D gene, CDR3 DNA, CDR3 protein. D genes are given only for firm matches. Only some rows state a clone size, as once, few, many or a class for expanded clones.

TRBV27,-,TRBJ2-7,-,TGTGCCAGCGGGGAGGCGGCGGTCGAGCAGTACTTC,CASGEAAVEQYF
TRBV5-4,once,TRBJ1-1,TRBD1,TGTGCCAGCAGTCCTTACACAGGGGGCACTGAAGCTTTCTTT,CASSPYTGGTEAFF
TRBV6-2/TRBV6-3,-,TRBJ2-5,TRBD2,TGTGCCAGCAGTTTAGGACTAGCGGCTCAAGAGACCCAGTACTTC,CASSLGLAAQETQYF
TRBV2,few,TRBJ1-1,-,TGTGCCAGCAGTGTGGGAGGCGACGGATACACTGAAGCTTTCTTT,CASSVGGDGYTEAFF
TRBV5-6,-,TRBJ1-2,-,TGTGCCAGCAGCCTCGACAGGATCTATGGCTACACCTTC,CASSLDRIYGYTF
TRBV10-3,-,TRBJ2-5,-,TGTGCCATCAGTGAGACCCCCCGGGGCGACCTCCAAGAGACCCAGTACTTC,CAISETPRGDLQETQYF
TRBV7-9,-,TRBJ2-1,-,TGTGCCAGCAGCTTAGTAGGGAGCTCCTACAATGAGCAGTTCTTC,CASSLVGSSYNEQFF
TRBV7-9,-,TRBJ1-2,-,TGTGCCAGCAGCCCCGGTGGAAAGGGCTACACCTTC,CASSPGGKGYTF
TRBV6-5,-,TRBJ2-1,TRBD2,TGTGCCGCAGCAGCCGGGACTACACTAAATGAGCAGTTCTTC,CAAAAGTTLNEQFF
TRBV5-1,-,TRBJ2-2,-,TGCGCCAGCAGCTTGGGACAGAACACCGGGGAGCTGTTTTTT,CASSLGQNTGELFF
TRBV7-3,-,TRBJ2-1,-,TGTGCCAGCAGCTTAACTCATGGTTGGAAGGACTACAATTACAATGAGCAGTTCTTC,CASSLTHGWKDYNYNEQFF
TRBV18,-,TRBJ2-2,-,TGTGCCAGCTCACCAGAGGGATCGAACACCGGGGAGCTGTTTTTT,CASSPEGSNTGELFF
TRBV5-5,-,TRBJ2-2,-,TGTGCCAGCAGCAGGGGTTCGATAACCGGGGAGCTGTTTTTT,CASSRGSITGELFF
TRBV3-1/TRBV3-2,once,TRBJ1-1,-,TGTGCCAGCAGCCCGACGGAGTGTTCGGGCGGGCCTGAAGCTTTCTTT,CASSPTECSGGPEAFF
TRBV7-3,-,TRBJ2-1,TRBD2,TGTGCCAGCAGCTATGGACTAGCGGGAGTTAATGAGCAGTTCTTC,CASSYGLAGVNEQFF
TRBV7-2,-,TRBJ2-5,-,TGTGCCAGCAGCTTAGGGAGCTTTGAGACCCAGTACTTC,CASSLGSFETQYF
TRBV6-5,-,TRBJ1-2,TRBD1,TGTGCCAGCAGTTACGGGACAGGGGGCTTTGGCTACACCTTC,CASSYGTGGFGYTF
TRBV30,once,TRBJ2-5,-,TGTGCCTGGAGTGGATGGAGGGGCCAAGAGACCCAGTACTTC,CAWSGWRGQETQYF
TRBV6-5,few,TRBJ1-4,TRBD1,TGTGCCAGCAGTAGCGGACAGGGCGCTGAAAAACTGTTTTTT,CASSSGQGAEKLFF
TRBV28,-,TRBJ2-6,-,TGTGCCAGCAGTTTTAGGGAACAGGGTAGAGGCTCTGGGGCCAACGTCCTGACTTTC,CASSFREQGRGSGANVLTF
TRBV7-2,-,TRBJ1-1,TRBD1,TGTGCCAGCAGCTTAGTTGAGACAGGGGTGGCTTTCTTT,CASSLVETGVAFF
TRBV27,-,TRBJ2-5,TRBD2,TGTGCCAGCAGTCGCCTATCGAGCGGGGGGGTGGGAGAGACCCAGTACTTC,CASSRLSSGGVGETQYF
TRBV9,-,TRBJ1-3,-,TGTGCCAGCAGCAGCGCAGGTAACTCTGGAAACACCATATATTTT,CASSSAGNSGNTIYF
TRBV7-9,-,TRBJ1-4,TRBD1,TGTGCCAGCAGCCGGGACAGCGCAACTAATGAAAAACTGTTTTTT,CASSRDSATNEKLFF
TRBV12-3/TRBV12-4,-,TRBJ2-5,-,TGTGCCAGCAGTTTTCTAGAGACCCAGTACTTC,CASSFLETQYF
TRBV11-2,-,TRBJ2-5,-,TGTGCCAGCAGCTTAGATGCAGGGACGGAGACCCAGTACTTC,CASSLDAGTETQYF
TRBV6-6,-,TRBJ1-1,TRBD1,TGTGCCAGCAGTTACGAATATGACAGGGGAATTGAAGCTTTCTTT,CASSYEYDRGIEAFF
TRBV13,-,TRBJ2-4,TRBD2,TGTGCCAGCAGCTCTACACGGGAGGGGTTAGCCAAAAACATTCAGTACTTC,CASSSTREGLAKNIQYF
TRBV2,-,TRBJ2-3,TRBD1,TGTGCCAGCAGTTACCGGGACAGGGGTTTTTCGGATACGCAGTATTTT,CASSYRDRGFSDTQYF
TRBV7-2,-,TRBJ2-5,TRBD2,TGTGCCAGCAGCTTCGGACTAGCGGGGGGCCAAGAGACCCAGTACTTC,CASSFGLAGGQETQYF
TRBV7-9,once,TRBJ1-1,-,TGTGCCAGCAGCTTTGGGGGTAACACTGAAGCTTTCTTT,CASSFGGNTEAFF
TRBV5-1,-,TRBJ1-6,TRBD1,TGCGCCAGCAGCCGCGGGACAGTTAATTCACCCCTCCACTTT,CASSRGTVNSPLHF
TRBV19,-,TRBJ2-2,-,TGTGCCAGTAGTATCTCCCGGTCCGGGGAGCTGTTTTTT,CASSISRSGELFF
TRBV21-1,once,TRBJ1-5,-,TGTGCCAGCAGCCCAAATCAGCCCCAGCATTTT,CASSPNQPQHF
TRBV15,-,TRBJ1-2,TRBD1,TGTGCCACCAGCAGAGGGGGGGCGGGTCGGGACAGGGGAGATCTCTTTTATGGCTACACCTTC,CATSRGGAGRDRGDLFYGYTF
TRBV19,-,TRBJ2-5,-,TGTGCCAGTAGTATGCTTGGAGAGACCCAGTACTTC,CASSMLGETQYF
TRBV19,-,TRBJ2-3,TRBD2,TGTGCCAGTAGTAGCGGGGGGAAGCGCACAGATACGCAGTATTTT,CASSSGGKRTDTQYF
TRBV24-1,few,TRBJ2-2,-,TGTGCCACCAGTGAAGGACTGACGAACACCGGGGAGCTGTTTTTT,CATSEGLTNTGELFF
TRBV9,-,TRBJ1-2,-,TGTGCCAGCAGTCTTAGTATACACCCAGGTGGCTACACCTTC,CASSLSIHPGGYTF
TRBV4-2,-,TRBJ1-5,-,TGTGCCAGCAGCCGCGGGACATTGGGAGATCAGCCCCAGCATTTT,CASSRGTLGDQPQHF
TRBV5-6,-,TRBJ2-1,-,TGTGCCAGCAGCTCGGGGTTTAGGTACAATGAGCAGTTCTTC,CASSSGFRYNEQFF
TRBV7-3,-,TRBJ2-3,-,TGTGCCAGCAGCTTAACAGGAGGGGGCTTATCAGATACGCAGTATTTT,CASSLTGGGLSDTQYF
TRBV6-5,-,TRBJ2-7,-,TGTGCCAGCAGTTTTAATGGGCGGTCCTACGAGCAGTACTTC,CASSFNGRSYEQYF
TRBV10-3,few,TRBJ2-6,-,TGTGCCATCAGTCCCTCTGGGGCCAACGTCCTGACTTTC,CAISPSGANVLTF
TRBV19,-,TRBJ2-4,TRBD2,TGTGCCAGTAGTAGTAGCGGGGGGCCCCTTATTCAGTACTTC,CASSSSGGPLIQYF
TRBV5-1,-,TRBJ2-5,TRBD1,TGCGCCAGCAGCCCAGGGGGTGTAGGTGAAGAGACCCAGTACTTC,CASSPGGVGEETQYF
TRBV7-3,-,TRBJ1-1,-,TGTGCCAGCAGGCGGGAGGGGAACACTGAAGCTTTCTTT,CASRREGNTEAFF
TRBV7-2,-,TRBJ1-5,-,TGTGCCAGCAGCTCCGTACTTAGCAATCAGCCCCAGCATTTT,CASSSVLSNQPQHF
TRBV27,-,TRBJ2-2,TRBD2,TGTGCCAGCAGTTTGACTAGCGGGGGATTTACCGGGGAGCTGTTTTTT,CASSLTSGGFTGELFF
TRBV7-9,-,TRBJ1-3,-,TGTGCCAGCAGCTTAACGGGAAACACCATATATTTT,CASSLTGNTIYF
TRBV6-5,-,TRBJ2-2,-,TGTGCCAGCGTCGGGGAGAACACCGGGGAGCTGTTTTTT,CASVGENTGELFF
TRBV5-1,few,TRBJ1-1,-,TGCGCCAGCAGCTTGATGGGCAATCTCAACACTGAAGCTTTCTTT,CASSLMGNLNTEAFF
TRBV29-1,once,TRBJ2-3,-,TGCAGCGTTGTAGGCAGAAGCACAGATACGCAGTATTTT,CSVVGRSTDTQYF
TRBV2,-,TRBJ1-1,-,TGTGCCAGCAGTGAAAGGGAGAACACTGAAGCTTTCTTT,CASSERENTEAFF
TRBV11-3,-,TRBJ1-2,-,TGTGCCAGCAGCTTCCGATCACAAAGGGGCTACACCTTC,CASSFRSQRGYTF